The entry below describes one T cell receptor beta chain. Its antigen remains unknown. The sample is drawn from a study of early T cells in non-severe SARS-CoV-2 infection. Looking at the study overall: Investigators sequenced bulk RNA drawn from unsorted whole blood, and chains remained unpaired. Broader study findings: Private and CD4 specificities were missed by VDJdb matching, which favored anti-spike CD8 responses.

CDR1 and CDR2 (germline): SEHNR, FQNEAQ (reference sequence). V was clipped by 5 bases and J by 11 bases; unmatched bases: 12. The CDR3 is 14 amino acids. Attachment of unique molecular identifiers was made to individual cDNA molecules. TCRdb recomputed calls from the 5' RACE reads with MiXCR, one row per CDR3 protein. The sample contains about 130,000 distinct CDR3 sequences, about 15% of which appear only once. The V gene is TRBV7-9, the J gene TRBJ1-2; TRBD1 agrees at 9 bases. The sample comprised whole blood. The sequence was obtained from an adult who was a healthcare worker with PCR-confirmed SARS-CoV-2 infection or an uninfected control (not recorded which). In DNA, the CDR3 is TGTGCCAGCAGCCCTACCGGGACAGGGTTGCGGTACACCTTC. Encoded protein: CASSPTGTGLRYTF.